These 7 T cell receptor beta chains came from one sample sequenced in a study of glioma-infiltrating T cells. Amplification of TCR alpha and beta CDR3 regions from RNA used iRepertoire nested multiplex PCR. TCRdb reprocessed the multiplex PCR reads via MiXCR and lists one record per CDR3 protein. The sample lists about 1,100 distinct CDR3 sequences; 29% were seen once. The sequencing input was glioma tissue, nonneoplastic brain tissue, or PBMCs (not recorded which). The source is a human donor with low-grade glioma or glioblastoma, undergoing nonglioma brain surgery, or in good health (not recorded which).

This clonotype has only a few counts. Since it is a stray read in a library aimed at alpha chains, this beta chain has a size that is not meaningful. The CDR3 DNA is TGTGCCAGCACGTCAGTGGGTTACAATGAGCAGTTCTTC. Translating it yields CASTSVGYNEQFF. J is TRBJ2-1 and V is TRBV6-2 or TRBV6-3; D is unresolved. CDR1 and CDR2 from the germline V gene are MNHEY and SVGEGT. CDR3 length: 13 amino acids. Trimming left V 7 bases short and J 4 bases short, with 11 bases between.

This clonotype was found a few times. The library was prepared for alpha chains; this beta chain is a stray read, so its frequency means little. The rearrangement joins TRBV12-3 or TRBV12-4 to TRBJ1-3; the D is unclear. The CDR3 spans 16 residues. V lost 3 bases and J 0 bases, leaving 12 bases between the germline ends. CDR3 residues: CASSFTRSGSGNTIYF. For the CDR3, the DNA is TGTGCCAGCAGTTTCACCCGGTCGGGCTCTGGAAACACCATATATTTT.

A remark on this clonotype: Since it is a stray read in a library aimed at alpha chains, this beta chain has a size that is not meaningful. CDR3 protein: CASSPGTGGQPQHF. The CDR3 DNA is TGTGCCAGCAGCCCTGGGACAGGGGGTCAGCCCCAGCATTTT. The V call is TRBV28, the J call TRBJ1-5, with TRBD1 identical over 11 bases. Germline V gene data show CDR1 as MDHEN and CDR2 as SYDVKM. V was clipped by 6 bases and J by 6 bases; unmatched bases: 4. This CDR3 contains 14 residues.

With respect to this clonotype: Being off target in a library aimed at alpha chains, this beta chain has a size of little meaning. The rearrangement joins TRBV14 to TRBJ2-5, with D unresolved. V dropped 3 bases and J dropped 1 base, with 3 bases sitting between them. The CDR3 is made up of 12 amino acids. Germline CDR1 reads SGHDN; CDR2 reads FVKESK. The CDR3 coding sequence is TGTGCCAGCAGCCACCTCCAAGAGACCCAGTACTTC. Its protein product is CASSHLQETQYF.

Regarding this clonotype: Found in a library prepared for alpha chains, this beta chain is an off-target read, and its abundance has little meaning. The CDR3 reads CASSYPGGGDTEAFF. The CDR3 region has the DNA TGTGCCAGCAGTTACCCCGGGGGGGGGGACACTGAAGCTTTCTTT. This chain links TRBV6-2 or TRBV6-3 with TRBJ1-1; D might be TRBD1 (5 bases). Germline CDR1 is MNHEY and CDR2 is SVGEGT. With 2 bases removed from V and 3 bases from J, the gap between germline ends came to 13 bases. This CDR3 has 15 amino acids.

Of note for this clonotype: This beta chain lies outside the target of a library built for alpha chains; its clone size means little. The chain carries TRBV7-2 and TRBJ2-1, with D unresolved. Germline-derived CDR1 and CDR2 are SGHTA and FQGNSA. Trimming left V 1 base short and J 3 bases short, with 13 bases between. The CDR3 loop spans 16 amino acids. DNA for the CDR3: TGTGCCAGCAGCTTAGATCCCGATGGTTACTACAATGAGCAGTTCTTC. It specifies CASSLDPDGYYNEQFF.

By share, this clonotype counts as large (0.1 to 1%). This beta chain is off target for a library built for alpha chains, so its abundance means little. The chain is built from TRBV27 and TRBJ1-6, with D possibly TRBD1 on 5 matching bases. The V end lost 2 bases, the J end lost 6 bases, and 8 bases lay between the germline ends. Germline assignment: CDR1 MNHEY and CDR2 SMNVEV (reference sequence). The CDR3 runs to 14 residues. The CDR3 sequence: CASSLQGFNSPLHF. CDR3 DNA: TGTGCCAGCAGTTTACAGGGATTTAATTCACCCCTCCACTTT.